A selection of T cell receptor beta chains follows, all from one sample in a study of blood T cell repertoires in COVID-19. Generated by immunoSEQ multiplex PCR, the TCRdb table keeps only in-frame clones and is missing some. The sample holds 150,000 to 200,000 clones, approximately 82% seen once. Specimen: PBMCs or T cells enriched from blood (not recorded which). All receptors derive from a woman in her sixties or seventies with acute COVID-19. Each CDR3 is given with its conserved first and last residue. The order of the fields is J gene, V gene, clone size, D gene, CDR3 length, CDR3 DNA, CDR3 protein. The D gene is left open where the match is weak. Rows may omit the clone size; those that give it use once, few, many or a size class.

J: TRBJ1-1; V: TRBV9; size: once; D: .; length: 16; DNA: TGTGCCAGCAGCGCAATGACAGCGTCAAAGAACACTGAAGCTTTCTTT; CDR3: CASSAMTASKNTEAFF
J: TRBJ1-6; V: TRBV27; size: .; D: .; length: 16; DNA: TGTGCCAGCAGTTTATATCCGGTGTCCGATAATTCACCCCTCCACTTT; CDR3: CASSLYPVSDNSPLHF
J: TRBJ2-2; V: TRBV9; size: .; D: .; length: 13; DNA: TGTGCCAGCAGCATCAAGAACACCGGGGAGCTGTTTTTT; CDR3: CASSIKNTGELFF
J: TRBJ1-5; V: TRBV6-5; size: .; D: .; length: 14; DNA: TGTGTCAGCACATCGGACAGAACTTATCAGCCCCAGCATTTT; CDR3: CVSTSDRTYQPQHF
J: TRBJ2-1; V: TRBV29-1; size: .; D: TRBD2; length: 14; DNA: TGCAGCGCCCAGCGGGAGAACTCCTACAATGAGCAGTTCTTC; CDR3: CSAQRENSYNEQFF
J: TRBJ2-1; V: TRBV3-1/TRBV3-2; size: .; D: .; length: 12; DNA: TGTGCCAGCAGCAGACTAATTACTGAGCAGTTCTTC; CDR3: CASSRLITEQFF
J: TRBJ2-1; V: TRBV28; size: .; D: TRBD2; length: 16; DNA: TGTGCCAGCAGTCCCCCGGGACTAGCGGGGGGGGTTGAGCAGTTCTTC; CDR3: CASSPPGLAGGVEQFF
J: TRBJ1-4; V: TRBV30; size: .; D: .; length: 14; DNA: TGTGCCTGGAGTGTGTTTGGCGGAGTCGAAAAACTGTTTTTT; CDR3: CAWSVFGGVEKLFF
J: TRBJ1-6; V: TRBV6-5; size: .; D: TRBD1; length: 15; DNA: TGTGCCAGCAGTTACGACCGGACAGGGCGGGCGACCCTCCACTTT; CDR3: CASSYDRTGRATLHF
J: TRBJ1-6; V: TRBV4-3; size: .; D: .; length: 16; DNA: TGCGCCAGCAGCCAAGAACCAGGTTTATTAAGTTCACCCCTCCACTTT; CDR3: CASSQEPGLLSSPLHF
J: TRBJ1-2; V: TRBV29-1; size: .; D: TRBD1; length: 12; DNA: TGCAGCGTACCGACAGGGGCGAGGGGCTACACCTTC; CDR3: CSVPTGARGYTF
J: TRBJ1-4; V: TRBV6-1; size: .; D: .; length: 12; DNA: TGTGCCAGCAGTGATACGAGTGAAAAACTGTTTTTT; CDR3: CASSDTSEKLFF
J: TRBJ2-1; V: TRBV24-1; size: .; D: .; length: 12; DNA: TGTGCCACCAGTGTTTTCAGCGGGGAGCAGTTCTTC; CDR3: CATSVFSGEQFF
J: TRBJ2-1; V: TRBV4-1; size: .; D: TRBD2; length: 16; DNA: TGCGCCAGCAGCCAAGATAGCGGGTCCCGGGGCAATGAGCAGTTCTTC; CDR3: CASSQDSGSRGNEQFF
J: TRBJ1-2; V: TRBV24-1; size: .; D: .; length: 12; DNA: TGTGCCACCAGTGATTTCCGCCAGGACTACACCTTC; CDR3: CATSDFRQDYTF
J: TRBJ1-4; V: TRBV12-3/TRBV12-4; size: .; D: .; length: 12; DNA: TGTGCCAGCAGTCTTCGGGGAGAAAAACTGTTTTTT; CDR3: CASSLRGEKLFF
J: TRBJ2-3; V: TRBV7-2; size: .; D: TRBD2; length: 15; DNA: TGTGCCAGCAGCCGGGGCGGGGGGAACACAGATACGCAGTATTTT; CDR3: CASSRGGGNTDTQYF
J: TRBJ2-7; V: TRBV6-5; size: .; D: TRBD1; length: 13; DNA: TGTGCCAGCAGCGCCGGTTTGGGGGACAGACACGGCTTC; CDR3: CASSAGLGDRHGF
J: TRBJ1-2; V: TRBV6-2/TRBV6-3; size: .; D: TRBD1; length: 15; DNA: TGTGCCAGCAGTTTTGAGACAGGGGGCGGCGCTGGCTACACCTTC; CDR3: CASSFETGGGAGYTF
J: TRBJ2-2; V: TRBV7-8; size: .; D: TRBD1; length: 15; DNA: TGTGCCAGCAGGAAGGGAAGGGGGCGCACCGGGGAGCTGTTTTTT; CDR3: CASRKGRGRTGELFF
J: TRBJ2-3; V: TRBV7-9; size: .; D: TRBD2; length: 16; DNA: TGTGCCAGCAGCCGCACGGGAGGCGGGAGAACAGATACGCAGTATTTT; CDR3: CASSRTGGGRTDTQYF
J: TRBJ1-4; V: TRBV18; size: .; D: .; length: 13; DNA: TGTGCCAGCTCACCAGTGCAGAATGAAAAACTGTTTTTT; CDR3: CASSPVQNEKLFF
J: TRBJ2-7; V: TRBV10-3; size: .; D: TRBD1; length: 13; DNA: TGTGCCATCAGCGCAGACAGGGCCTACGAGCAGTACTTC; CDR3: CAISADRAYEQYF
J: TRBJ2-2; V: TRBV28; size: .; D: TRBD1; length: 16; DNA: TGTGCCAGCAGGCCATGGGGACAGATGAACACCGGGGAGCTGTTTTTT; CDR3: CASRPWGQMNTGELFF
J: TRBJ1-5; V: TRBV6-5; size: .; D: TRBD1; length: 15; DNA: TGTGCCAGCAGTAAAACAGGACAGGGCAATCAGCCCCAGCATTTT; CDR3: CASSKTGQGNQPQHF
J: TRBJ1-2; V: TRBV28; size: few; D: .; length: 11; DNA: TGTGCCAGCAGCGGGGACTATGGCTACACCTTC; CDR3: CASSGDYGYTF
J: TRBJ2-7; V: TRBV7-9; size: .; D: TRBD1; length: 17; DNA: TGTGCCAGCAGCCCCTGGGGAACCGGGACAGGGGGCTACGAGCAGTACTTC; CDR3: CASSPWGTGTGGYEQYF
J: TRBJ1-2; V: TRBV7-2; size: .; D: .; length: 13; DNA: TGTGCCAGCAGCGGGGCAGGGCTCTATGGCTACACCTTC; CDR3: CASSGAGLYGYTF
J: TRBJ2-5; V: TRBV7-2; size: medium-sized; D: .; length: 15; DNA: TGTGCCAGCAGCTTAACCTACAGGGAACAGGAGACCCAGTACTTC; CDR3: CASSLTYREQETQYF
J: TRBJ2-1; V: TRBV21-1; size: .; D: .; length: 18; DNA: TGTGCCAGCAGCAGGACTAGCGGACGTCAGAAATCCTACAATGAGCAGTTCTTC; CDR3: CASSRTSGRQKSYNEQFF
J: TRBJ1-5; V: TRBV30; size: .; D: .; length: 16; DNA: TGTGCCTGGGCGCCCGTTCATTTGTGGGGCAACCAGCCCCAGCATTTT; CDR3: CAWAPVHLWGNQPQHF
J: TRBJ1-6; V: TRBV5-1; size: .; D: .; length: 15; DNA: TGCGCCAGCAGCTTATCGGACAGTTGGAATTCACCCCTCCACTTT; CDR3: CASSLSDSWNSPLHF
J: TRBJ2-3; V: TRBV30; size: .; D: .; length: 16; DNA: TGTGCCTGGAGCCCTAGGAGGGATACTAGCACAGATACGCAGTATTTT; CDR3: CAWSPRRDTSTDTQYF
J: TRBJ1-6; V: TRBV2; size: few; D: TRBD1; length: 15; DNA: TGTGCCAGCAGTGAAGCAGACAGGGGGAGTTCACCCCTCCACTTT; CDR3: CASSEADRGSSPLHF
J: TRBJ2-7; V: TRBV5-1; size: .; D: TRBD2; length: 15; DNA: TGCGCCAGCAGCCCGGGGAGCGGGAGCTCCTACGAGCAGTACTTC; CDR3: CASSPGSGSSYEQYF
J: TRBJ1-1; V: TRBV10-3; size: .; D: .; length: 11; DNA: TGTGCCTCCGGGGGGGGGAATAGAGCTTTCTTT; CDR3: CASGGGNRAFF
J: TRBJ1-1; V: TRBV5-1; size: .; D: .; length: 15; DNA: TGCGCCAGCAGCTTGTCTGGGCAGTCGGGGAATGAAGCTTTCTTT; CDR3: CASSLSGQSGNEAFF
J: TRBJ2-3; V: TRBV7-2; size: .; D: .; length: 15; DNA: TGTGCCAGCAGCTCACTACGACCGGGAAAGGATACGCAGTATTTT; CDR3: CASSSLRPGKDTQYF
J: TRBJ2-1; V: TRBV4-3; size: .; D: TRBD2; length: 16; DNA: TGCGCCAGCAGCCAAGGGGATACTAGCGGGAGTTATGAGCAGTTCTTC; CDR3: CASSQGDTSGSYEQFF
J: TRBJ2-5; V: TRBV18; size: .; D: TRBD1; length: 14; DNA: TGTGCCAGCTCTCCGCAGGGGGTCGAAGAGACCCAGTACTTC; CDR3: CASSPQGVEETQYF
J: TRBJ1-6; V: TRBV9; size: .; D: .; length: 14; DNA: TGTGCCAGCAGCGCTGGCAGGGATAATTCACCCCTCCACTTT; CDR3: CASSAGRDNSPLHF
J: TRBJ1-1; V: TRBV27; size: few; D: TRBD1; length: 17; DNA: TGTGCCAGCAGAGGAAGACAGGGGGCGAAAATTAACACTGAAGCTTTCTTT; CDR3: CASRGRQGAKINTEAFF